This is a list of T cell receptor beta chains from one sample in a study of beta chain features in type 1 diabetes. TCRdb's table, derived via immunoSEQ multiplex PCR, lists solely in-frame clones and lacks some. The sample lists about 140,000 clones; around a tenth were seen once. Sequenced: central memory CD4+ T cells from blood. Receptors were obtained from a woman between 35 and 50 years old in good health. CDR3s include the opening cysteine and the closing phenylalanine or tryptophan. The D gene is left open where the match is weak. Clone size is given for some rows only: seen once, a few or many times, or a class if the clone is expanded.

d_gene,j_gene,abundance,v_gene,CDR3aa,CDR3nt
TRBD1,TRBJ2-7,-,TRBV2,CASSLTGSGSEQYF,TGTGCCAGCAGCCTGACAGGGTCGGGTTCCGAGCAGTACTTC
-,TRBJ2-3,many,TRBV10-3,CAISDGRRGLSTDTQYF,TGTGCCATCAGTGACGGGAGAAGGGGACTTAGCACAGATACGCAGTATTTT
-,TRBJ1-1,-,TRBV18,CASSPGVEAFF,TGTGCCAGCTCACCAGGAGTTGAAGCTTTCTTT
-,TRBJ2-7,few,TRBV5-5,CASSFATGPVSEQYF,TGTGCCAGCAGCTTCGCGACAGGTCCAGTTTCCGAGCAGTACTTC
-,TRBJ1-5,many,TRBV18,CASSREGLISNQPQHF,TGTGCCAGCTCCCGTGAGGGACTTATTAGCAATCAGCCCCAGCATTTT
TRBD1,TRBJ2-7,few,TRBV9,CASSADMDRTPYEQYF,TGTGCCAGCAGCGCAGACATGGACAGGACCCCCTACGAGCAGTACTTC
-,TRBJ2-3,-,TRBV10-2,CASSLQGNPTDTQYF,TGCGCCAGCAGTTTGCAGGGGAACCCCACAGATACGCAGTATTTT
TRBD1,TRBJ1-6,few,TRBV7-8,CASSLDREYSPLHF,TGTGCCAGCAGCTTGGACAGGGAATACTCACCCCTCCACTTT
-,TRBJ2-5,few,TRBV10-2,CASRVGQVEETQYF,TGCGCCAGCAGGGTTGGGCAGGTGGAAGAGACCCAGTACTTC
-,TRBJ2-3,-,TRBV27,CASSFTGTDTQYF,TGTGCCAGCAGTTTCACAGGGACAGATACGCAGTATTTT
TRBD1,TRBJ2-6,many,TRBV29-1,CSARSGQGAPVLTF,TGCAGCGCCCGAAGCGGACAGGGGGCCCCCGTCCTGACTTTC
TRBD1,TRBJ1-2,-,TRBV29-1,CSGGTAANYGYTF,TGCAGCGGGGGGACAGCAGCTAACTATGGCTACACCTTC
-,TRBJ2-5,few,TRBV7-2,CASSLSAGQETQYF,TGTGCCAGCAGCTTATCTGCCGGCCAAGAGACCCAGTACTTC
TRBD1,TRBJ2-5,few,TRBV7-2,CASRPRSGTGGAVTQYF,TGTGCCAGCAGGCCCCGTTCCGGGACAGGGGGGGCGGTGACCCAGTACTTC
TRBD2,TRBJ2-2,few,TRBV4-1,CASSQESGGADTGELFF,TGCGCCAGCAGCCAAGAAAGCGGGGGGGCCGACACCGGGGAGCTGTTTTTT
-,TRBJ1-6,few,TRBV2,CASSRGSPLHF,TGTGCCAGCAGTCGGGGTTCCCCCCTCCACTTT
-,TRBJ1-2,few,TRBV27,CASSLRQSNYGYTF,TGTGCCAGCAGTCTCAGACAGAGTAACTATGGCTACACCTTC
TRBD2,TRBJ2-2,-,TRBV11-2,CASSLEGSGETGELFF,TGTGCCAGCAGCTTAGAAGGTAGCGGGGAGACCGGGGAGCTGTTTTTT
TRBD1,TRBJ2-1,few,TRBV11-2,CASRYGQDNEQFF,TGTGCCAGCAGGTACGGACAGGACAATGAGCAGTTCTTC
-,TRBJ2-4,many,TRBV6-5,CASTGQNIQYF,TGTGCCAGCACCGGACAGAACATTCAGTACTTC